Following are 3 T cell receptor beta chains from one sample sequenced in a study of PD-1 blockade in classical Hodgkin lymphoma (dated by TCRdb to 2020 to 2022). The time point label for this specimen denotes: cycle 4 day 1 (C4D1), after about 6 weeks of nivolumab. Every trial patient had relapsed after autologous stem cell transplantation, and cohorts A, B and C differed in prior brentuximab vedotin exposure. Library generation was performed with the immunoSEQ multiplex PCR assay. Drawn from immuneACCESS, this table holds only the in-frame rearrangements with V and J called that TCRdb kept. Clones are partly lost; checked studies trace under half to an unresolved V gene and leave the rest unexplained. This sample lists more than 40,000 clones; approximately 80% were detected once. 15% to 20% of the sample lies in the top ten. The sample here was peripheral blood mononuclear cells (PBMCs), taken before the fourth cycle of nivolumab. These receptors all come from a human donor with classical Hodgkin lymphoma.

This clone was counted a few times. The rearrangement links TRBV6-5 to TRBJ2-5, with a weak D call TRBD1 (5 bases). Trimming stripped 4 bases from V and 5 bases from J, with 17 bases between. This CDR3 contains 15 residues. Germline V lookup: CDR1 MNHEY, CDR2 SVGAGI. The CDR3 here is CASSSPRAGRETQYF. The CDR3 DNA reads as TGTGCCAGCAGTTCTCCCCGCGCAGGGCGCGAGACCCAGTACTTC.

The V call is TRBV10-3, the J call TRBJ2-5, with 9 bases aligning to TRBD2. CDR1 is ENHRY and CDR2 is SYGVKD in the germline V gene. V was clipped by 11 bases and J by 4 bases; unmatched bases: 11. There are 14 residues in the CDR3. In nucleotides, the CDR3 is TGTGCCTCGACGGAGGAGGGACTAGCAGAGACCCAGTACTTC. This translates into CASTEEGLAETQYF.

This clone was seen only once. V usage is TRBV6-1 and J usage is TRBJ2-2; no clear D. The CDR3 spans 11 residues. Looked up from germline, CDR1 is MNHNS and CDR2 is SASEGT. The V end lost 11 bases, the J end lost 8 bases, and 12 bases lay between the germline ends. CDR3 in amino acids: CASNTFGELFF. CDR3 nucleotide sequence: TGTGCCTCCAACACGTTTGGGGAGCTGTTTTTT.